This T cell receptor (beta chain) was obtained from a study of neurological immune-mediated disorders. This clonotype was observed at least ten times. No antigen is known for it. Study-wide results and caveats: It was HTLV-1-associated myelopathy that showed the most TCR clonal expansion, while multiple sclerosis showed the least, falling below healthy controls. No sharing of CDR3 amino acid sequences was observed among expanded clones across subjects, suggesting private repertoires in all groups.

Sample time point: technical triplicate 3. 2 million PBMCs stored at -80 C were the source of the unsorted libraries. The CDR3 runs 12 residues. CDR1 is SGHTS and CDR2 is YDEGEE in the germline V gene. Trimming removed 0 bases at V and 10 bases at J, with 10 bases between. Via MiXCR, TCRdb re-called the 5' RACE reads, giving one row per CDR3 protein. The profile shows around 47,000 distinct CDR3 sequences, roughly 21% of them singletons. The sequenced material came from PBMCs. The V gene is TRBV5-8, the J gene TRBJ1-1; D remains unclear. The TCR comes from a man aged 55 to 70 with HTLV-1-associated myelopathy (HAM/TSP). CDR3 region: CASSLETWSAFF. CDR3 nucleotide sequence: TGTGCCAGCAGCTTGGAGACGTGGTCAGCTTTCTTT.